This T cell receptor (beta chain) was profiled in a study of persistence of HIV-infected CD4 T cells. Study information: Isolated cells were CMV- and HIV-1 Gag-responding CD4+ T cells. Whole-study findings and limits: Degenerate expanded CDR3beta sequences were enriched among CMV- and Gag-responding cells. TCR oligoclonality correlated with proviral oligoclonality in the same sorted populations.

V lost 8 bases and J 6 bases, leaving 14 bases between the germline ends. The CDR3 length is 13 residues. Sequencing used immunoSEQ version 4 in survey mode. Profiling relied on immunoSEQ multiplex PCR, and the TCRdb table lists in-frame clones only, not all of them. Of about 36,000 clones in the sample, approximately 81% are singletons; the top ten hold 5.4%. For this clone: Its antigen is unknown.

Cells were stimulated with overlapping HIV-1 Gag 15-mer peptides. Sorted nonresponding memory CD4+ T cells were CD40L-negative, CD69-negative, CD45RO-high. Donors were HIV-1-infected adults who began suppressive ART during chronic infection. This TCR was sampled from an adult with HIV. The donor label of this sample is uncertain. The input for sequencing was cultured CD4+ T cells from PBMCs, taken from a patient who received antiretroviral therapy. This chain uses TRBV23-1 with TRBJ1-5, with D tentatively TRBD1 (6 bases). TRBV23-1 counts as an open reading frame of uncertain function. CDR3 region: CASRTQGCQPQHF. The DNA of the CDR3 is TGCGCCAGCCGGACACAGGGTTGTCAGCCCCAGCATTTT.